This T cell receptor (beta chain) was identified during a study of T-cell reconstitution after alpha-beta-depleted transplantation in children. Study outcomes and limitations: The origin of high day-60 TCRbeta diversity in some patients lay in surviving recipient T cells and thymic progenitors. The study reportedly traced alpha-beta T cells about two months after transplant to several hundred expanded graft clones. It was newly produced T cells that mostly accounted for T-cell counts and diversity one year after transplant.

As it was prepared, the TCRbeta library received unique molecular identifiers. In TCRdb, the PCR reads were re-called with MiXCR into one record per CDR3 protein. Seen here are 600,000 to 800,000 distinct CDR3 sequences, under 15% observed once, and the top ten hold about 0.77%. For this clonotype: Its target is not known.

Trimming removed 6 bases from V and 2 bases from J; junction bases left unmatched: 7. Germline values: CDR1 SQVTM, CDR2 ANQGSEA. The CDR3 consists of 16 residues. The V call is TRBV29-1, the J call TRBJ2-3, with 14 bases lining up with TRBD2. This TCR came from a girl aged 2 to 10 with congenital amegakaryocytic thrombocytopenia, due to receive a stem cell transplant. The starting material was PBMCs, obtained before TCRalphabeta/CD19-depleted stem cell transplant. The CDR3, as DNA: TGCAGCGTACCCAGACTAGCGGGAGGGCCCACAGATACGCAGTATTTT. Translating it yields CSVPRLAGGPTDTQYF.